A selection of T cell receptor beta chains follows, all from one sample in a study of T-cell reconstitution after alpha-beta-depleted transplantation in children. MiXCR was run by TCRdb on the PCR reads, yielding one entry per CDR3 protein. The sample has 500,000 to 600,000 distinct CDR3 sequences, over 25% seen once. Material: PBMCs from the stem cell graft donor, obtained from the stem cell graft. The receptors originated from a human donor who donated a stem cell graft to a child with aplastic anemia. CDR3s include the opening cysteine and the closing phenylalanine or tryptophan. Fields, in order: D gene, V gene, J gene, clone size, CDR3 protein, CDR3 DNA. D genes are given only for firm matches. Not every row has a clone size; where given, it reads once, few, many or a size class.

D gene: NA
V gene: TRBV10-3
J gene: TRBJ1-2
clone size: NA
CDR3 protein: CAISAQRGNYGYTF
CDR3 DNA: TGTGCCATCAGTGCTCAGAGGGGGAACTATGGCTACACCTTC

D gene: TRBD2
V gene: TRBV7-2
J gene: TRBJ2-7
clone size: few
CDR3 protein: CASSLLAGDDEQYF
CDR3 DNA: TGTGCCAGCAGCTTACTAGCGGGAGACGACGAGCAGTACTTC

D gene: TRBD2
V gene: TRBV30
J gene: TRBJ2-1
clone size: NA
CDR3 protein: CAWTGGAGWIEQFF
CDR3 DNA: TGTGCCTGGACCGGGGGGGCGGGTTGGATTGAGCAGTTCTTC

D gene: TRBD1
V gene: TRBV6-5
J gene: TRBJ2-5
clone size: NA
CDR3 protein: CASSYTGTGFQETQYF
CDR3 DNA: TGTGCCAGCAGTTACACCGGGACAGGGTTTCAAGAGACCCAGTACTTC

D gene: NA
V gene: TRBV7-9
J gene: TRBJ2-5
clone size: NA
CDR3 protein: CASSLGDGPLETQYF
CDR3 DNA: TGTGCCAGCAGCTTAGGGGACGGACCCTTGGAGACCCAGTACTTC

D gene: TRBD1
V gene: TRBV24-1
J gene: TRBJ2-2
clone size: few
CDR3 protein: CATSDPRDRGNTGELFF
CDR3 DNA: TGTGCCACCAGTGATCCCCGGGACAGGGGAAACACCGGGGAGCTGTTTTTT

D gene: TRBD1
V gene: TRBV7-2
J gene: TRBJ1-2
clone size: NA
CDR3 protein: CASSPLGQGYGYTF
CDR3 DNA: TGTGCCAGCAGCCCTCTGGGACAGGGGTATGGCTACACCTTC

D gene: TRBD1
V gene: TRBV6-1
J gene: TRBJ1-5
clone size: NA
CDR3 protein: CASSRRTGVLPQHF
CDR3 DNA: TGTGCCAGCAGCCGCAGGACAGGGGTTTTGCCCCAGCATTTT

D gene: TRBD1
V gene: TRBV7-8
J gene: TRBJ1-5
clone size: NA
CDR3 protein: CASSLSQGASQPQHF
CDR3 DNA: TGTGCCAGCAGCTTATCACAGGGGGCATCTCAGCCCCAGCATTTT

D gene: TRBD2
V gene: TRBV6-1
J gene: TRBJ2-5
clone size: few
CDR3 protein: CASSPSGASGRETQYF
CDR3 DNA: TGTGCCAGCAGTCCCTCAGGGGCTAGCGGGAGAGAGACCCAGTACTTC

D gene: NA
V gene: TRBV5-1
J gene: TRBJ2-7
clone size: few
CDR3 protein: CASSWDNYEQYF
CDR3 DNA: TGCGCCAGCAGCTGGGACAACTACGAGCAGTACTTC

D gene: NA
V gene: TRBV10-3
J gene: TRBJ2-5
clone size: NA
CDR3 protein: CAISDQGGQETQYF
CDR3 DNA: TGTGCCATCAGTGACCAGGGGGGCCAAGAGACCCAGTACTTC